This T cell receptor beta chain emerged from a study of blood T cell repertoires in COVID-19. About the research overall: From the United States, Italy and Spain came samples of acute and convalescent COVID-19. Sample material is recorded as cDNA or gDNA derived from T cells, B-cell-depleted T cells, or PBMCs.

Authors' analysis steps: The assay estimated nucleated cells by amplifying reference gene primers. Produced via immunoSEQ multiplex PCR; TCRdb's table is partial and in-frame only. For V, J and clone size, that table is used; D and trimming come from the DNA. The data hold roughly 85,000 clones, with 75% to 90% observed a single time. J lost 2 bases, V lost 0 bases, and 1 base had no gene match. The V gene's germline CDR1 is LGHDT and CDR2 YNNKEL (reference sequence). The CDR3 consists of 14 residues. The sequenced material came from peripheral blood. This receptor was identified in a man aged 50 or older with active or convalescent COVID-19. V and J are TRBV3-1 (or the pseudogene TRBV3-2) and TRBJ2-7; 7 bases map to TRBD1. CDR3 nucleotide sequence: TGTGCCAGCAGCCAAGATCAGGGGGCCTACGAGCAGTACTTC. This translates into CASSQDQGAYEQYF.